This TCR beta chain was identified during a study of cytomegalovirus exposure and HLA in healthy donors. With regard to this clone: A junction end diverges from the germline sequence, so it may reflect a read error.

The CDR3 runs to 14 residues. Germline lookup yields CDR1 SGHTA and CDR2 FQGNSA. 60 Vbeta and 13 Jbeta primers were used in PCR. Some clones are missing from TCRdb's copy, which holds only in-frame ones; the method was immunoSEQ multiplex PCR. The sample consists of roughly 110,000 clones, roughly 72% of them appearing once. The gene calls are TRBV7-2 and TRBJ2-7, with a possible D match to TRBD2 (5 bases). The clonotype was recovered from a man between 25 and 39 years old in good health and CMV-seronegative. The sequenced material came from PBMCs. The CDR3 reads CASSLAPSSDEQYF. The DNA of the CDR3 is TGTGCCAGCAGCTTAGCGCCTAGCTCCGACGAGCAGTACTTC.